This T cell receptor beta chain appears in the sequencing data of a study of cytomegalovirus exposure and HLA in healthy donors (dated by TCRdb to about 2017). For the wider study: According to an earlier analysis of a few hundred of the donors, some 170 million T cells yielded 120 million or so unique TCR beta sequences and approximately 280 Gb of sequence data. A separate validation cohort of roughly 120 different subjects was used in addition to the approximately 700-subject first cohort. In a later genetic analysis, genome-wide SNP genotypes for about 55% of the roughly 700 donors were used, and that subset was treated as a discovery cohort. Rather than drawing on any new phenotypic data, the later analysis identified candidate immune exposures from TCR beta sequences and the way those sequences occurred across donors. Donor age, sex, ethnicity and CMV serostatus were collected together with the repertoire data. In a later analysis, previously published TCR beta repertoires from hundreds of donors were re-analyzed and high-resolution HLA genotyping was added so that TCR occurrence patterns could be studied. On average, about 200,000 unique TCR beta nucleotide sequences were sequenced per donor among about 400 genotyped donors of the cohort, with 15% to 20% of those sequences being non-productive. Several DR-DQ haplotypes were handled as single units for association and clustering because linkage in the cohort was strong. Of the roughly 420 genotyped donors, 70% to 90% were placed in the genetic ancestry cluster associated with self-reported Caucasian donors. To decide whether each TCR beta V gene segment behaved as functional or pseudogenic, an earlier analysis of 587 of the donors relied on high-throughput TCR beta sequencing. All discovery cohort repertoires had been generated using a single sequencing platform. The aim of the study was to test whether cataloging public T cell receptors could identify signatures of past pathogen exposure. The study combined high-throughput TCR immunosequencing, statistical association of individual TCRs with disease status, and machine learning to predict cytomegalovirus infection status. Using immunosequencing, the study profiled T cell repertoires from fewer than 700 subjects and related those repertoires to cytomegalovirus serostatus. Class I and class II HLA loci were covered by the typing at four-digit resolution. The number of donors typed differed by locus, with 629-630 for A, B, C, DRB1 and DQB1, roughly 520 for DQA1, under 610 for DPA1, and 472 for DPB1. An early release that covered about 600 HLA-typed donors contained around 300 gigabases of sequencing data and 80 million or so unique TCR sequences. Findings and caveats that apply to the study as a whole: The authors suggested that the approach could potentially be generalized to other disease states and immunological phenotypes. Sequencing depth was assumed to be roughly uniform across donors in the presence/absence analyses, though that assumption may not hold. Because HLA typing was missing for some donors at each locus, association tests included only the typed subset. In vitro tests confirmed that a few of the cytomegalovirus-associated TCR beta chains recognize cytomegalovirus antigens. When HLA alleles, especially DR and DQ, strongly co-occurred, TCR associations were difficult to assign to individual alleles. Only TCR beta chains were sequenced in this cohort, and the absence of alpha or paired-chain data limited detectable features. Several of the top co-occurrence clusters appeared to be linked to parvovirus B19, influenza, CMV and Epstein-Barr virus, according to a later analysis. Correlated functional status among segregating V segments might reflect linkage disequilibrium, but an unknown experimental factor could not be ruled out. CMV serostatus was the only immune exposure information available for the cohort. In an earlier analysis of several hundred of the donors, most TCR beta V segments were observed in productive rearrangements about 87% or about 30% of the time, broadly matching IMGT annotations. In both the original and validation cohorts, the classifier was reported to diagnose cytomegalovirus status with high specificity and sensitivity. In the study, some 180 TCR beta chains were listed as associated with cytomegalovirus. A later analysis found that HLA-associated TCR beta chains were more clonally expanded and had lower generation probabilities than equally common non-associated chains. While some public TCRs were present in many individuals, most TCR sequences turned up only very rarely across donors. The 87-base-pair reads could not distinguish some IMGT-functional V segments, including TRBV6-2 and TRBV6-3, so those segments were excluded. V-gene and J-gene trimming of TCR beta chains was associated with a missense DCLRE1C variant in a later genetic analysis, and the association was replicated in an independent cohort. In a later analysis, about 16,000 TCR beta sequences were associated with specific HLA alleles at a false discovery rate of 0.05. Because counts were too low, under 20 rarely observed V segments, including chromosome 9 orphons, were left out of the earlier analysis of 500 to 650 of the donors. A further reported finding was that TCR beta sequences accurately predicted the HLA-A and HLA-B alleles for most subjects in the first cohort. In a later genetic analysis, fewer N-insertions in productive TCRs were reported among donors in an Asian-associated ancestry cluster than the approximately 710-donor mean. A group of highly shared sequence variants was considered likely to be a technical artifact of the sequencing pipeline. A later analysis found that TCR association rates varied across HLA loci, with DRB1 alleles showing the most associated TCRs and HLA-C alleles the fewest. According to a later analysis, most CMV-associated TCR beta chains appeared to be HLA-restricted, and the HLA associations seemed to be driven largely by CMV exposure.

About this clone: No cognate antigen has been identified for it. Base quality data are lacking; no much larger clone is found one base away.

The method behind the library was the immunoSEQ multiplex PCR assay. The multiplex PCR relied on a mix of 60 forward primers for TCR Vbeta segments and 13 reverse primers for TCR Jbeta segments. Amplification of the CDR3 region of rearranged TCR beta genes was performed with a multiplex PCR assay on genomic DNA. On the Illumina HiSeq System, the amplified TCR beta libraries were sequenced as 87-base-pair reads. In the paper's pipeline: Across the 640 or so repertoires, a later analysis counted roughly 77 million unique TCR beta chains, approximately 12 million of which were shared by at least two donors. A nearest-neighbor algorithm error-corrected the raw reads and collapsed the reads into unique sequences, merging closely related sequences to remove PCR and sequencing errors. V, D and J gene segments were assigned by aligning CDR3 sequences to IMGT reference sequences. Each retained sequence needed at least a six-nucleotide match to both a V gene segment and a J gene segment. A rearrangement counted as productive if the CDR3 had no stop codons and remained in frame with V and J, and every other rearrangement counted as non-productive. Following IMGT convention, CDR3 was defined as the stretch from the second conserved V-encoded cysteine up to the conserved J-encoded phenylalanine. The earlier analysis of roughly 590 of the donors excluded sequences that lacked an unambiguous match to a single V gene segment. In an earlier analysis of 587 of the donors, a V segment was called functional when productive rearrangements were above 56.7%, and segregating when the standard deviation between donors exceeded 5%. A statistical classification framework was built to diagnose cytomegalovirus status from the catalog of TCR beta chain sequences. In a later analysis, V and J genes were assigned by comparing TCR nucleotide sequences against IMGT/GENE-DB human TR gene sequences. Using the TCRdist pipeline, a later analysis assigned CDR3 sequences along with most-parsimonious VDJ recombination scenarios. A later analysis defined each TCR beta chain by its CDR3 amino acid sequence plus V-gene family, and excluded reads lacking a unique V-gene family. A later analysis removed 550 to 700 highly shared, low-generation-probability nucleotide sequences to deal with suspected cross-contamination and a sequencing artifact. For each public chain, a later analysis derived a clonal expansion index from normalized ranks of inferred template counts within each repertoire. A later analysis computed generation probabilities with a VDJ recombination model fitted to out-of-frame rearrangements, and checked the results against IGoR. In a later analysis, TCR-TCR, TCR-HLA and TCR-CMV co-occurrence was scored with hypergeometric tests, and a repertoire-size bias correction was applied to TCR pairs. A later analysis estimated false discovery rates by permuting HLA or CMV assignments 20 times. In a later analysis, co-occurring TCRs were grouped with DBSCAN, and TCRdist sequence similarity was added when clustering was performed within HLA-allele-positive subsets. Co-occurrence clustering excluded repertoires with fewer than 30,000 or more than 120,000 public chains, plus five with anomalous nucleotide sharing. What TCRdb holds here is the immuneACCESS table cut down to in-frame rearrangements. Part of the clones is not present; checked against another copy, under half of the missing clones reflect an unresolved V gene, and the others are unexplained. Clone size and V and J calls were adopted from that table, with D and trimming inferred from the DNA. The sample table records 150,000 to 250,000 clones; roughly 78% of these occur just once. About 4.4% of the sample is in the top ten clones.

The cohort consisted of 600 to 700 healthy bone marrow donors. At the time of sampling, every cohort member was nominally healthy, though immune exposures that went unrecorded were likely present. The donor was CMV seropositive and was included in the group of 290 or so seropositive cohort members. A peripheral blood sample was collected from each donor, and TCR beta sequencing was performed on peripheral blood mononuclear cells. Genomic DNA extraction from the blood cell samples was performed with the Qiagen DNeasy Blood Extraction Kit. Counted from cysteine to phenylalanine, this CDR3 has 13 amino acids. The entry retains the CDR3 DNA only, 39 bases that are in frame from base 1. CDR1 and CDR2 were assigned from the germline V gene as SGHRS and YFSETQ. The trim is 4 bases for V and 1 base for J, with a gap of 8 bases between the germline ends.

The sequence was collected from a young woman in good health and CMV-seropositive. Material for sequencing was PBMCs. The sequence joins TRBV5-1 to TRBJ2-5, with the D segment identity uncertain. The CDR3 region has the sequence CASSLGFQETQYF. The DNA sequence is given as TGCGCCAGCAGCCTCGGGTTCCAAGAGACCCAGTACTTC.